Shown below are 27 T cell receptor beta chains from a single sample sequenced in a study of T cells expressing NK-cell markers. One entry per CDR3 protein, without DNA, is what TCRdb gives after re-calling the 5' RACE reads. This repertoire includes about 370,000 distinct CDR3 sequences. Sequencing was done on a sample of blood T cells: a sorted CD56 or NKG2C T cell subset, CD4+ or CD8+ T cells, or bulk PBMC T cells (not recorded which). The receptors come from a woman aged 50 to 65 in good health.

V usage is TRBV10-3 and J usage is TRBJ1-2; TCRdb designates TRBD1, a call that cannot be tested without DNA. CDR1 and CDR2 from the germline V gene are ENHRY and SYGVKD. The CDR3 extends over 15 amino acids. The CDR3 sequence: CAIRTDRQFNYGYTF.

This chain joins TRBV29-1 and TRBJ2-1; the D call from TCRdb, TRBD1, cannot be confirmed without DNA. The CDR3 covers 12 residues. Germline V lookup: CDR1 SQVTM, CDR2 ANQGSEA. CDR3: CSVGDGYNEQFF.

V gene TRBV6-5 combines with J gene TRBJ2-2; TCRdb designates TRBD2, a call that cannot be tested without DNA. CDR1 MNHEY and CDR2 SVGAGI come from the germline V gene. The CDR3 sequence is 15 residues long. Here the CDR3 reads CAKDELAENTGELFF.

The chain uses TRBV7-2 and TRBJ1-4. CDR3 size: 14 residues. The germline CDR1 and CDR2 sequences are SGHTA and FQGNSA. CDR3 sequence: CASSFRGRNEKLFF.

V gene TRBV12-3 or TRBV12-4 combines with J gene TRBJ2-2. The CDR3 runs 14 residues. CDR3 amino acids: CASSPTLNTGELFF.

The rearrangement uses TRBV20-1 and TRBJ2-4; the D call from TCRdb, TRBD2, cannot be confirmed without DNA. CDR1 is DFQATT, CDR2 SNEGSKA, per germline (reference sequence). This CDR3 spans 16 amino acids. Here the CDR3 reads CSASLLAGGPKNIQYF.

The chain joins TRBV20-1 to TRBJ1-1. CDR1 and CDR2 from the germline V gene are DFQATT and SNEGSKA (reference sequence). The CDR3 runs to 13 residues. CDR3 in amino acids: CSARASSFTEAFF.

The rearrangement uses TRBV7-9 and TRBJ2-5; TCRdb gives TRBD2 as the D gene, but with no DNA this cannot be confirmed. Germline loops: CDR1 SEHNR, CDR2 FQNEAQ (reference sequence). This CDR3 contains 16 residues. CDR3 sequence reads: CASSPRRAGDQETQYF.

The chain couples TRBV10-3 to TRBJ1-1; absent DNA, TCRdb's TRBD1 call cannot be checked. The germline gives CDR1 ENHRY, CDR2 SYGVKD. The CDR3 extends over 15 amino acids. CDR3 in amino acids: CAIDGGGGGNTEAFF.

This chain connects TRBV20-1 to TRBJ1-1; checking the TCRdb D call of TRBD1 is not possible without DNA. Germline V lookup: CDR1 DFQATT, CDR2 SNEGSKA (reference sequence). The CDR3 is 14 amino acids. This CDR3 reads CSASSPDKNTEAFF.

The chain links TRBV27 to TRBJ1-5; the D gene TCRdb calls, TRBD1, cannot be checked with no DNA. Germline V CDR1 and CDR2: MNHEY, SMNVEV (reference sequence). The CDR3 length is 14 residues. The CDR3 sequence: CASGKTGGGLAQHF.

This chain links TRBV3-1 with TRBJ2-5; TCRdb's D call of TRBD2 is untestable without DNA. This CDR3 region has 15 residues. CDR1 and CDR2 from the germline V gene are LGHDT and YNNKEL (reference sequence). CDR3 in amino acids: CASSQGAGGFETQYF.

This chain joins TRBV20-1 and TRBJ1-5. The CDR3 extends over 14 amino acids. CDR1 is DFQATT and CDR2 is SNEGSKA in the germline V gene (reference sequence). The CDR3 is CSAREASLRQPQHF.

This chain links TRBV14 with TRBJ2-1; absent DNA, TCRdb's TRBD2 call cannot be checked. From germline, CDR1 is SGHDN and CDR2 FVKESK. The CDR3 extends over 18 amino acids. This CDR3 is CASSQDYRSSGRASEQFF.

V and J are TRBV5-1 and TRBJ1-1; the TCRdb D gene call, TRBD1, has no DNA to confirm it. This CDR3 has 18 amino acids. CDR1 SGHRS and CDR2 YFSETQ come from the germline V gene. CDR3 protein: CASSLRAAPQGMNTEAFF.

J is TRBJ2-5 and V is TRBV5-1; there is no DNA to check the TCRdb D call of TRBD2. Germline V gene data show CDR1 as SGHRS and CDR2 as YFSETQ. The CDR3 loop spans 16 amino acids. CDR3 sequence: CASSLRSDRGQETQYF.

This sequence joins TRBV5-1 and TRBJ2-1; there is no DNA to check the TCRdb D call of TRBD2. Germline values: CDR1 SGHRS, CDR2 YFSETQ. This CDR3 is 16 amino acids long. This CDR3 reads CASSLTIGGRYNEQFF.

This chain links TRBV4-1 with TRBJ1-5. The CDR3 contains 18 residues. Germline V lookup: CDR1 MGHRA, CDR2 YSYEKL. CDR3 sequence reads: CASSLGLTGGGKGQPQHF.

This rearrangement joins TRBV3-1 to TRBJ1-3; the TCRdb call, TRBD1, lacks DNA for checking. This CDR3 has 15 residues. From germline, CDR1 is LGHDT and CDR2 YNNKEL (reference sequence). The CDR3 protein is CASSQGPTAGNTIYF.

The J gene is TRBJ2-7, the V gene TRBV12-3 or TRBV12-4; the D gene TCRdb calls, TRBD1, cannot be checked with no DNA. This CDR3 has 16 amino acids. CDR3 sequence reads: CASSFGSRDSSYEQYF.

The chain recombines TRBV29-1 with TRBJ2-1; absent DNA, TCRdb's TRBD1 call cannot be checked. Germline V gene lookup returns CDR1 SQVTM and CDR2 ANQGSEA. CDR3 length: 15 residues. CDR3 residues: CSVSGTEHLWNEQFF.

This chain connects TRBV19 to TRBJ2-3; TCRdb calls TRBD1, which cannot be checked without DNA. Germline CDR1 is LNHDA and CDR2 is SQIVND (reference sequence). CDR3 length equals 15 residues. CDR3 sequence: CASSPGTGASDTQYF.

The chain has TRBV2 and TRBJ2-1; the D gene TCRdb calls, TRBD2, cannot be checked with no DNA. The length of the CDR3 is 15 residues. Germline CDR1 SNHLY, CDR2 FYNNEI. The CDR3 region is CASSERLLSSNEQFF.

The chain couples TRBV3-1 to TRBJ2-7; TCRdb selects TRBD1, and the lack of DNA leaves this call unchecked. The CDR3 has 14 residues. Germline V CDR1 and CDR2: LGHDT, YNNKEL (reference sequence). CDR3 residues: CASSQTTTGSEQYF.

The chain employs TRBV5-1 and TRBJ2-7; the D gene TCRdb calls, TRBD1, cannot be checked with no DNA. Germline CDR1 SGHRS, CDR2 YFSETQ. The CDR3 loop spans 14 amino acids. CDR3 loop: CASSNRDSPHEQYF.

The V gene is TRBV7-7, the J gene TRBJ2-2; TCRdb designates TRBD1, a call that cannot be tested without DNA. The CDR3 is 16 amino acids. Germline V CDR1 and CDR2: SSHAT, FNYEAQ (reference sequence). This CDR3 is CASSHLGGSNTGELFF. The whole variable domain, remainder taken from reference TRBV7-7 and TRBJ2-2, is GAGVSQSPRYKVTKRGQDVTLRCDPISSHATLYWYQQALGQGPEFLTYFNYEAQPDKSGLPSDRFSAERPEGSISTLTIQRTEQRDSAMYRCASSHLGGSNTGELFFGEGSRLTVL.

The J gene is TRBJ2-1, the V gene TRBV5-1; the D call from TCRdb, TRBD2, cannot be confirmed without DNA. The CDR3 length is 17 residues. Germline lookup yields CDR1 SGHRS and CDR2 YFSETQ. The CDR3 sequence is CASSLTRWGVDYNEQFF.